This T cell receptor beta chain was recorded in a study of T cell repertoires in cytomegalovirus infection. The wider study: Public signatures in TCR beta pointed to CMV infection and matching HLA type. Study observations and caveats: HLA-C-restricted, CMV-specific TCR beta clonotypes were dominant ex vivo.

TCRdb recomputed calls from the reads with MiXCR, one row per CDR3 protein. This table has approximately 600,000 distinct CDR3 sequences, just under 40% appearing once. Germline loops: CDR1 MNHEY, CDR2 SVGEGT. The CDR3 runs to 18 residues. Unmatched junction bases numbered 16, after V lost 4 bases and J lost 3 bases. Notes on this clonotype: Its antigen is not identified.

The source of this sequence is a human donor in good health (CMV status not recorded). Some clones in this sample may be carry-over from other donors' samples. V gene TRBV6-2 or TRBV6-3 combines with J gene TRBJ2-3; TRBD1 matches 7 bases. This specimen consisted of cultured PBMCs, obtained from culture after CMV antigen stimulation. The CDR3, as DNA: TGTGCCAGCAGTTCTATCCTCGGGAACAGGGGTCCGACAGATACGCAGTATTTT. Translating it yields CASSSILGNRGPTDTQYF.